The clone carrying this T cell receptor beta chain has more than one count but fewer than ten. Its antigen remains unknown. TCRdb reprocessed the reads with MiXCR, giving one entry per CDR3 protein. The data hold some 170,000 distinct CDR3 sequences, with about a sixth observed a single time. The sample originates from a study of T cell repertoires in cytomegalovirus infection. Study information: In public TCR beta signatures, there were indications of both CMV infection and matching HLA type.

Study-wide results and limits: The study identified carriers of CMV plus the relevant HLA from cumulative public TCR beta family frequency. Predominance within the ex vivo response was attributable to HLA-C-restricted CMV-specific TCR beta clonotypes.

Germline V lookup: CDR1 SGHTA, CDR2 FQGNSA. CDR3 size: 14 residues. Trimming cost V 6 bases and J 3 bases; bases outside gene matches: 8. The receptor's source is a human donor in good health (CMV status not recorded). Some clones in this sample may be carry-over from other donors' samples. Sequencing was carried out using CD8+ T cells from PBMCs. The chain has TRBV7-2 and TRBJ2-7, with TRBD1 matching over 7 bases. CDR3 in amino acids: CASRVGTADYEQYF. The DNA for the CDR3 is TGTGCCAGCAGGGTCGGGACAGCCGACTACGAGCAGTACTTC.